This TCR beta chain was found in a study of OX40 agonist ivuxolimab in advanced cancers. Overall study results and limits: Expanded clones were, on average, more numerous in CD8+ T cells than in CD4+.

Points on this clone: Its specificity is unknown.

Patients had blood sampled at baseline and again on cycle 4 day 1 and cycle 7 day 1. The CDR3 covers 20 residues. Trimming removed 3 bases at V and 4 bases at J, with 28 bases between. CDR1 and CDR2 (germline): MDHEN, SYDVKM. Profiling relied on immunoSEQ multiplex PCR, and the TCRdb table lists in-frame clones only, not all of them. The table includes over 75,000 clones, roughly 94% detected once. This chain joins TRBV28 and TRBJ2-1; tentative D call: TRBD1 (5 bases). This TCR derives from an adult with an advanced solid tumor such as melanoma, head and neck, liver or kidney cancer. This sample comprised CD4+ or CD8+ T cells sorted from blood, obtained in a trial of the OX40 agonist ivuxolimab. CDR3 DNA: TGTGCCAGCAGTTTTCGAGGTTTGATTGGCCCGACAGAGACATACAATGAGCAGTTCTTC. Translated, it gives CASSFRGLIGPTETYNEQFF.